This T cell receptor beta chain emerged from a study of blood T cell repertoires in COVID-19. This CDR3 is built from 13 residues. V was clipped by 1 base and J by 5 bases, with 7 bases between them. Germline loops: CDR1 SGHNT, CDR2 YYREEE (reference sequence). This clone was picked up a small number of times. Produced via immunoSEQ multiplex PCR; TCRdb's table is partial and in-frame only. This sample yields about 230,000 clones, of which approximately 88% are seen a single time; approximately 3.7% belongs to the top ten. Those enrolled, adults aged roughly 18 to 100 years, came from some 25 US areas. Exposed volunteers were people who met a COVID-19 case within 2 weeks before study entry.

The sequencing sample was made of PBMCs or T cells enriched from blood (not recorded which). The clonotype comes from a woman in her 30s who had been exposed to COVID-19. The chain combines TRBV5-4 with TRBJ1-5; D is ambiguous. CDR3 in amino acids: CASSLYGYQPQHF. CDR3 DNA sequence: TGTGCCAGCAGCTTGTACGGTTATCAGCCCCAGCATTTT.